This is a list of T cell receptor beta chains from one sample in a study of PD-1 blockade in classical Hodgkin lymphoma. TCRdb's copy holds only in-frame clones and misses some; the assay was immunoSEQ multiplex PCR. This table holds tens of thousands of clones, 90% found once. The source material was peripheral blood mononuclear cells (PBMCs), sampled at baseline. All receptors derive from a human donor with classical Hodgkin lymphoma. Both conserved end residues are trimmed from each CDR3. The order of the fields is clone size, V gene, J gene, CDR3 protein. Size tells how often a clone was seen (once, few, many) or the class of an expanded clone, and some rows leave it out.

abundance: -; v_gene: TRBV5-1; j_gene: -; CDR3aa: ASSLGRSGRGEQY
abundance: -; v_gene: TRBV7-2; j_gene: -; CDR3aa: ASRPAGGLAEQY
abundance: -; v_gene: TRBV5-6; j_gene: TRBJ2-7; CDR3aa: ASSFGREQY
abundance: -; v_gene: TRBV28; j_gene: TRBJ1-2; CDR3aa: ASSVGIYGYT
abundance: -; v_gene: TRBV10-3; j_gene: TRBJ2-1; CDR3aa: AISERPPYEQF
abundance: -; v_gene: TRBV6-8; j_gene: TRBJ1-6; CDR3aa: ASRSQGVFYSPLH
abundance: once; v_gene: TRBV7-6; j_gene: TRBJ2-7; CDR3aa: ASSLVAGVEQY
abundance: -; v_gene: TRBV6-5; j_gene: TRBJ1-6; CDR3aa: ASSFVGSSYNSPLH
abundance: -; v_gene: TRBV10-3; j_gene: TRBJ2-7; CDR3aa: AISEGGTATYEQY
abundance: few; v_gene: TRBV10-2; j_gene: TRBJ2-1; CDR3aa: ASSEPAAVTQF
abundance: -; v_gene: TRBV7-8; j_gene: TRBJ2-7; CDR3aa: ASSSDRSLGLGEQY